One T cell receptor (beta chain) is described in this entry. Its antigen is as yet unknown. The data stem from a study of shared clonotypes between healthy human individuals. Study results and limitations: Compared with memory subsets, naive subsets generally had larger estimated richness. Only blood samples were collected, and tissue repertoires likely differ. Clonotypes that were shared across a handful of donors made up around 5% of naive CD4 clonotypes.

On sorted subsets, replicate PCRs used 150 to 250 ng DNA, or some 28,000 T cell genomes. TCRdb's table, derived via immunoSEQ multiplex PCR, lists solely in-frame clones and lacks some. This sample carries about 2.1 million clones, around 95% of them seen once, and the ten largest clones take around 1.7%. The naive CD8 subset, CD45RO-negative cells positively selected for CCR7, excluded terminally differentiated effector memory CD45RA+ cells. V lost 11 bases, J lost 6 bases, and 10 bases stayed unmatched. Germline V gene sequence: CDR1 SGHAT, CDR2 FQNNGV. The CDR3 is 13 residues long. This clonotype was obtained from a man between 18 and 29 years old in good health. Some clones in this sample may be carry-over from other donors' samples. The J gene is TRBJ2-7, the V gene TRBV11-2; 10 bases align to TRBD1. Sequencing input: naive CD8+ T cells from PBMCs. This chain's CDR3 is CAGGTGEVGEQYF. The CDR3 bases are TGTGCCGGGGGGACAGGGGAGGTTGGCGAGCAGTACTTC.